This T cell receptor beta chain is drawn from a study of regulatory T cells in long-lasting Graves disease. Indicated time point: newly diagnosed GD, antithyroid drugs for less than 3 months. PBMCs were the source of the RNA used for TCR sequencing. The authors built TCR beta libraries using iRepertoire HTBI primers and Arm-PCR of CDR3 regions. TCRdb reanalysed the multiplex PCR reads using MiXCR and keeps one entry per CDR3 protein. The sample records 350,000 to 500,000 distinct CDR3 sequences, less than 20% being singletons. This CDR3 comprises 15 residues. Trimming took 5 bases from V and 6 from J; bases not matched to a gene: 12. These data were also reused for a study on T cells in Graves' hyperthyroidism and ophthalmopathy. From that second work: The HTBI primer set served for first-round RT-PCR of the TCR CDR3.

This receptor was taken from a woman aged 18-29 years with Graves disease. Specimen: peripheral blood mononuclear cells (PBMCs), collected at new diagnosis, from a patient treated with antithyroid drugs. The chain joins TRBV12-3 or TRBV12-4 to TRBJ2-7; TRBD2 aligns across 8 bases. The CDR3 loop reads CASSPLREGQLEQYF. The CDR3 DNA reads TGTGCCAGCAGTCCTCTCCGGGAGGGCCAGCTCGAGCAGTACTTC.